This T cell receptor beta chain was found in a study of T cells expressing NK-cell markers. Study context: From sorted CD3+CD56+NKG2C+, CD3+CD56+NKG2C- and CD3+CD56-NKG2C+ T cells came the TCR beta repertoires. HCMV seropositivity characterized seven of the eight sequenced donors, and seronegativity one.

Researchers built TCR beta cDNA using 5'RACE template switching with UMIs. From its re-call of the 5' RACE reads, TCRdb lists each CDR3 protein once, without DNA. The sample holds about 180,000 distinct CDR3 sequences. Comments on this clonotype: Its matching antigen is unknown.

Notes on the study in general: Dominant NKG2C+ clonotypes were found to form about 1.0-7.5% of CD8+ T cells in over 5 donors.

The germline gives CDR1 DFQATT, CDR2 SNEGSKA (reference sequence). The CDR3 consists of 19 residues. The clonotype originates from a woman between 18 and 75 years old in good health. The source material was blood T cells: a sorted CD56 or NKG2C T cell subset, CD4+ or CD8+ T cells, or bulk PBMC T cells (not recorded which). The V gene is TRBV20-1, the J gene TRBJ2-7; TCRdb outputs TRBD1, but without DNA this stays unchecked. The chain's CDR3 is CSARARPRDRQRDYYEQYF.